The 7 T cell receptor beta chains given below trace back to one sample, sequenced in a study of blood T cell repertoires in COVID-19. Sequenced by immunoSEQ multiplex PCR; TCRdb stores in-frame clones only, minus some. The sample yields 150,000 or so clones, roughly 82% seen once. Material for sequencing was peripheral blood. These receptors were collected from a human donor with acute or convalescent COVID-19. The donor label of this sample is uncertain.

The gene calls are TRBV5-6 and TRBJ2-1; D might be TRBD2 (5 bases). The CDR3 totals 15 residues. Germline CDR1 is SGHDT and CDR2 is YYEEEE. With 3 bases removed from V and 5 bases from J, the gap between germline ends came to 15 bases. CDR3 in DNA: TGTGCCAGCAGCTCCGTTTCTCGGGGAAACAATGAGCAGTTCTTC. Translating it yields CASSSVSRGNNEQFF. The entire variable domain, with the rest obtained from reference TRBV5-6 and TRBJ2-1, is as follows: DAGVTQSPTHLIKTRGQQVTLRCSPKSGHDTVSWYQQALGQGPQFIFQYYEEEERQRGNFPDRFSGHQFPNYSSELNVNALLLGDSALYLCASSSVSRGNNEQFFGPGTRLTVL.

The rearrangement uses TRBV19 and TRBJ2-7; D gene unclear. Between the trimmed V and J ends, which lost 4 bases and 2 bases, there was a span of 24 bases. Germline lookup yields CDR1 LNHDA and CDR2 SQIVND (reference sequence). The CDR3 length is 18 residues. The CDR3 nucleotides read TGTGCCAGTAGTACCTACAGTGACGAGTTGGGCAGGACCTACGAGCAGTACTTC. It encodes CASSTYSDELGRTYEQYF.

For the CDR3, the DNA is TGTGCCAGCAGTTTATCTGGGACAGTCGTAGACACCATATATTTT. Its protein is CASSLSGTVVDTIYF. The gene calls are TRBV28 and TRBJ1-3; 7 bases fit TRBD1. Losses at the gene ends were 1 base for V and 8 bases for J; bases not matched to a gene: 8. CDR1 and CDR2 (germline): MDHEN, SYDVKM. The length of the CDR3 is 15 residues.

V is TRBV7-9 and J is TRBJ1-3, with 10 bases identical to TRBD1. J was trimmed by 2 bases and V by 5 bases; bases with no gene match: 6. The CDR3 spans 16 residues. CDR1 and CDR2 (germline): SEHNR, FQNEAQ (reference sequence). CDR3 DNA: TGTGCCAGCAGCACATCGGACAGGGGGACTGGAAACACCATATATTTT. Its protein is CASSTSDRGTGNTIYF.

The chain uses TRBV10-2 and TRBJ1-5; D may be TRBD1 (5 bases). The V gene's germline CDR1 is WSHSY and CDR2 SAAADI. This CDR3 is built from 13 residues. The germline V and J ends were trimmed by 6 bases and 3 bases, with 9 bases remaining between them. The CDR3 region is CASRRGDNQPQHF. CDR3 DNA: TGCGCCAGCAGACGGGGGGACAATCAGCCCCAGCATTTT.

This clone was observed once. This sequence joins TRBV12-3 or TRBV12-4 and TRBJ1-1; possible D gene TRBD1, 5 bases. Trimming took 4 bases from V and 10 from J, leaving 10 bases between them. The CDR3 is 11 amino acids. Written as DNA, the CDR3 is TGTGCCAGCAGTTCTCGAACAGGAGCTTTCTTT. Its translation: CASSSRTGAFF.

The chain employs TRBV5-1 and TRBJ2-7; TRBD1 agrees at 8 bases. The V segment lost 0 bases and the J segment 0 bases; nucleotides outside the gene matches: 5. There are 16 residues in the CDR3. Germline lookup yields CDR1 SGHRS and CDR2 YFSETQ. The CDR3 sequence: CASSLVGTGHSYEQYF. The DNA of the CDR3 is TGCGCCAGCAGCTTGGTGGGGACAGGACACTCCTACGAGCAGTACTTC.